This T cell receptor beta chain comes out of a study of T cells in narcolepsy. Study results and caveats: Same-patient CSF and blood CD4+ T cell clonotypes included HCRT-specific and TRIB2-specific autoreactive ones. Blood of same and different patients, but not healthy controls, reportedly held recurring autoreactive clonotypes.

The trim removed 3 bases at V and 5 bases at J, leaving 5 bases unmatched. Per germline, CDR1 SNHLY and CDR2 FYNNEI. The length of the CDR3 is 16 residues. This clone was observed a single time. Its antigen is unknown. This table comes from immunoSEQ multiplex PCR, and its TCRdb copy is limited to in-frame clones, with some not included. The table has over 10,000 clones, roughly nine tenths seen once. Sequenced input: CD45RA- memory CD4+ T cells from PBMCs. The genes are TRBV2 and TRBJ2-3, with TRBD2 identical over 13 bases. The TCR comes from a human donor with narcolepsy. The CDR3 loop is CASSDGLAGAEDTQYF. The CDR3 DNA reads TGTGCCAGCAGTGATGGACTAGCGGGAGCGGAAGATACGCAGTATTTT.